One and the same sample provided the 8 T cell receptor beta chains below, sequenced in a study of T cells in localized non-small cell lung cancer. Sequenced by immunoSEQ multiplex PCR; TCRdb stores in-frame clones only, minus some. Seen here are 45,000 to 60,000 clones, about 85% observed once, and the top ten hold roughly 21%. Here the sequenced sample was peripheral blood, taken before any cancer treatment. All receptors derive from a female donor older than 55 with stage II squamous cell lung carcinoma.

The chain joins TRBV6-5 to TRBJ1-2; D gene unclear. This CDR3 is built from 14 residues. CDR1 and CDR2 from the germline V gene are MNHEY and SVGAGI. V shed 2 bases and J shed 4 bases, with 11 bases lying between them. CDR3 coding DNA: TGTGCCAGCAGTTACGGGCAGACTATCTATGGCTACACCTTC. Translation: CASSYGQTIYGYTF.

This sequence joins TRBV6-1 and TRBJ1-1, with D maybe TRBD1 (5 bases). V was shortened by 2 bases and J by 0 bases, with 10 bases between the two germline ends. CDR1 and CDR2 (germline): MNHNS, SASEGT. The CDR3 spans 15 residues. The CDR3 is CASSEPGAMNTEAFF. Written as DNA, the CDR3 is TGTGCCAGCAGTGAACCTGGGGCGATGAACACTGAAGCTTTCTTT.

The rearrangement links TRBV2 to TRBJ1-4, with TRBD1 as a possible D gene (5 bases). Germline CDR1 reads SNHLY; CDR2 reads FYNNEI. V lost 4 bases to trimming and J lost 0 bases, with 15 bases between them. This CDR3 has 17 amino acids. CDR3 region: CASSAAREGTTNEKLFF. The CDR3 coding sequence is TGTGCCAGCAGTGCGGCCAGGGAGGGAACAACTAATGAAAAACTGTTTTTT.

The chain has TRBV7-8 and TRBJ1-2; 7 positions agree with TRBD1. Germline V gene data show CDR1 as SGHVS and CDR2 as FQNEAQ. V was clipped by 7 bases and J by 8 bases; unmatched bases: 10. The CDR3 sequence is 13 residues long. CDR3 region: CASNLGPQGGYTF. The CDR3 DNA reads TGTGCCAGCAACCTCGGCCCACAGGGGGGCTACACCTTC.

J is TRBJ2-7 and V is TRBV7-9, with 15 bases aligning to TRBD2. Losses at the gene ends were 5 bases for V and 6 bases for J; bases not matched to a gene: 8. The CDR3 spans 16 residues. Germline V lookup: CDR1 SEHNR, CDR2 FQNEAQ (reference sequence). The CDR3 DNA follows: TGTGCCAGCAGCCCAGGACTAGCGGGGGGGCCCATCGAGCAGTACTTC. It translates to CASSPGLAGGPIEQYF. Supplemented by reference TRBV7-9 and TRBJ2-7, the full variable domain reads DTGVSQNPRHKITKRGQNVTFRCDPISEHNRLYWYRQTLGQGPEFLTYFQNEAQLEKSRLLSDRFSAERPKGSFSTLEIQRTEQGDSAMYLCASSPGLAGGPIEQYFGPGTRLTVT.

The chain links TRBV19 to TRBJ2-1, with D possibly being TRBD1 (5 bases). The V end lost 5 bases, the J end lost 10 bases, and 12 bases lay between the germline ends. Looked up from germline, CDR1 is LNHDA and CDR2 is SQIVND (reference sequence). There are 12 residues in the CDR3. The CDR3, as DNA: TGTGCCAGTAGTCTCCCAGGGTACGAGCAGTTCTTC. Translated, it gives CASSLPGYEQFF.

The chain is built from TRBV5-1 and TRBJ1-2, with D possibly matching TRBD1 (6 bases). CDR1 is SGHRS, CDR2 YFSETQ, per germline. The V end was cut by 4 bases, the J end by 3 bases, with 13 bases between. The CDR3 spans 14 residues. The chain's CDR3 is CASSLLRTDYGYTF. In DNA form, the CDR3 reads TGCGCCAGCAGCCTCCTAAGGACAGACTATGGCTACACCTTC.

The chain has TRBV7-2 and TRBJ1-1; 8 nucleotides line up with TRBD1. The trim removed 1 base at V and 4 bases at J, leaving 5 bases unmatched. CDR1 is SGHTA and CDR2 is FQGNSA in the germline V gene. The CDR3 loop spans 15 amino acids. CDR3 DNA: TGTGCCAGCAGCTTAGGAGGGACAGGAAGCACTGAAGCTTTCTTT. Protein sequence: CASSLGGTGSTEAFF.